A single sample is the source of the 18 T cell receptor beta chains below, sequenced in a study of monozygotic twins with inflammatory bowel disease. TCRdb reprocessed the 5' RACE reads, with one entry per CDR3 protein and no DNA. The sample table sets out around 220,000 distinct CDR3 sequences. The sample consisted of blood. These receptors originate from a human donor with ulcerative colitis or Crohn's disease, or a healthy co-twin of an affected twin (not recorded which).

The chain is built from TRBV20-1 and TRBJ1-2; the TRBD1 assignment by TCRdb is unverifiable without DNA. The germline V gene encodes CDR1 DFQATT and CDR2 SNEGSKA (reference sequence). This CDR3 spans 13 amino acids. CDR3 residues: CSGGTGRHPDYTF.

This rearrangement joins TRBV20-1 to TRBJ2-3; without DNA, the TCRdb call of TRBD2 cannot be checked. The CDR3 totals 15 residues. The germline V gene has CDR1 DFQATT and CDR2 SNEGSKA (reference sequence). The chain's CDR3 is CSARRGFAPTDTQYF.

V is TRBV7-2 and J is TRBJ2-7; the TRBD2 assignment by TCRdb is unverifiable without DNA. CDR1 SGHTA and CDR2 FQGNSA come from the germline V gene. The CDR3 consists of 15 residues. This CDR3 is CASSAGLAGAYEQYF.

The chain couples TRBV9 to TRBJ2-2. The CDR3 has 16 residues. The germline V gene encodes CDR1 SGDLS and CDR2 YYNGEE. The CDR3 reads CASSPTHLPETGELFF.

The gene calls are TRBV7-3 and TRBJ2-3; TCRdb's D call of TRBD1 is untestable without DNA. CDR3 size: 14 residues. CDR1 and CDR2 from the germline V gene are SGHTA and FQGTGA. The CDR3 loop reads CASSPTGVGDTQYF.

The chain joins TRBV27 to TRBJ2-6. Germline CDR1 MNHEY, CDR2 SMNVEV (reference sequence). The CDR3 loop spans 15 amino acids. Here the CDR3 reads CASSQMSSGANVLTF.

J is TRBJ2-7 and V is TRBV4-3. This CDR3 comprises 15 residues. In germline, CDR1 is LGHNA, CDR2 YSLEER. This chain's CDR3 is CASSQDREISYEQYF.

The rearrangement joins TRBV13 to TRBJ2-5; the TRBD2 assignment by TCRdb is unverifiable without DNA. The CDR3 length is 16 residues. The germline V gene has CDR1 PRHDT and CDR2 FYEKMQ (reference sequence). The CDR3 loop is CASRPSGGAFGETQYF.

The chain employs TRBV5-6 and TRBJ2-3. Germline values: CDR1 SGHDT, CDR2 YYEEEE. The CDR3 consists of 15 residues. CDR3 region: CASSVSVATPDTQYF.

This chain joins TRBV10-3 and TRBJ2-7; TCRdb lists TRBD2, though no DNA is available to test this call. This CDR3 has 13 residues. CDR1 ENHRY and CDR2 SYGVKD come from the germline V gene. This CDR3 reads CAISDPARHEQYF.

The gene calls are TRBV2 and TRBJ2-2; TCRdb indicates TRBD2, and absent DNA this call remains unverified. The CDR3 sequence is 15 residues long. Germline CDR1 is SNHLY and CDR2 is FYNNEI. This chain's CDR3 is CASSGTGRNTGELFF.

The J gene is TRBJ2-3, the V gene TRBV7-3. Germline CDR1 SGHTA, CDR2 FQGTGA. CDR3 length: 13 amino acids. CDR3 in amino acids: CASRRDSTDTQYF.

The chain uses TRBV7-9 and TRBJ2-3; TCRdb's assignment of TRBD1 cannot be checked, as there is no DNA. CDR1 is SEHNR, CDR2 FQNEAQ, per germline (reference sequence). The CDR3 has 17 amino acids. The CDR3 loop is CASSLKSGGGRYDTQYF.

This chain links TRBV5-5 with TRBJ2-7. Per the germline V gene, CDR1 is SGHKS and CDR2 is YYEKEE (reference sequence). The CDR3 loop spans 15 amino acids. Here the CDR3 reads CASSLPSGSLYEQYF.

The chain links TRBV6-6 to TRBJ2-7; TCRdb's assignment of TRBD1 cannot be checked, as there is no DNA. The CDR3 loop spans 13 amino acids. Germline lookup yields CDR1 MNHNY and CDR2 SVGAGI (reference sequence). CDR3 sequence: CASSYFGQAEQYF.

V usage is TRBV4-2 and J usage is TRBJ1-5. Germline V gene data show CDR1 as LGHNA and CDR2 as YNFKEQ. The CDR3 totals 16 residues. The CDR3 loop reads CASSQDRGQINQPQHF.

The chain couples TRBV2 to TRBJ1-5; TCRdb returns TRBD1, unconfirmable since there is no DNA. This CDR3 has 15 residues. The V gene's germline CDR1 is SNHLY and CDR2 FYNNEI. The CDR3 reads CASSSDRVGNQPQHF.

The V and J genes are TRBV5-1 and TRBJ2-3. The CDR3 consists of 15 residues. The V gene's germline CDR1 is SGHRS and CDR2 YFSETQ. This CDR3 reads CASSLVGRRTDTQYF.